These T cell receptor beta chains were read from a single sample in a study of CD8+ T cells in alopecia areata. Generated by immunoSEQ multiplex PCR, the TCRdb table keeps only in-frame clones and is missing some. The data show about 120,000 clones, with almost 50% seen just once and approximately 19% held by the top ten. This sample comprised CD8+ T cells sorted from blood, obtained at week 0. Receptor source: a human donor with alopecia areata. CDR3s include the opening cysteine and the closing phenylalanine or tryptophan. Fields, in order: clone size, V gene, J gene, D gene, CDR3 DNA, CDR3 protein. The D gene is left open where the match is weak. Not every row has a clone size; where given, it reads once, few, many or a size class.

>NA|TRBV6-5|TRBJ2-7|NA
TGTGCCAGCTCAGAGCTTACGGGCTACGAGCAGTACTTC
CASSELTGYEQYF
>few|TRBV27|TRBJ1-1|TRBD1
TGTGCCAGCAGTTTATTAGGGGGCGCGGAAGCTTTCTTT
CASSLLGGAEAFF
>few|TRBV6-6|TRBJ2-1|NA
TGTGCCAGCAGCCCCACAGACAATGAGCAGTTCTTC
CASSPTDNEQFF
>NA|TRBV13|TRBJ2-3|NA
TGTGCCAGCAGCCCAAGGACATCCTCCACAGATACGCAGTATTTT
CASSPRTSSTDTQYF
>NA|TRBV27|TRBJ2-1|NA
TGTGCCAGCACTGTGTTGGGGGGTGAGCAGTTCTTC
CASTVLGGEQFF
>few|TRBV10-3|TRBJ1-1|NA
TGTGCCATCAGGGGGGACAACGAGAACACTGAAGCTTTCTTT
CAIRGDNENTEAFF
>few|TRBV29-1|TRBJ2-1|NA
TGCAGTGCTAAGGCGGGCTACAATGAGCAGTTCTTC
CSAKAGYNEQFF
>once|TRBV15|TRBJ1-4|NA
TGTGCCACCAGCCCGGAGGACGAAAAACTGTTTTTT
CATSPEDEKLFF
>NA|TRBV6-5|TRBJ2-7|NA
TGTGCCAGCACCACCCCGAGCTACGAGCAGTACTTC
CASTTPSYEQYF
>NA|TRBV13|TRBJ2-3|NA
TGTGCCAGCAGCCCGCACACAGATACGCAGTATTTT
CASSPHTDTQYF
>NA|TRBV2|TRBJ2-2|TRBD2
TGTGCCAGCAGTGCTGGACTAGCGGGGGGAACTACCGGGGAGCTGTTTTTT
CASSAGLAGGTTGELFF
>NA|TRBV25-1|TRBJ2-6|NA
TGTGCCAGCAGGGGTTTCATACGCTCTGGGGCCAACGTCCTGACTTTC
CASRGFIRSGANVLTF
>NA|TRBV15|TRBJ1-4|NA
TGTGCCACCAGCAGAGCGGGGGCTGGGGCTAATGAAAAACTGTTTTTT
CATSRAGAGANEKLFF
>NA|TRBV29-1|TRBJ2-7|TRBD1
TGCAGCGTTCGTCCCGGGACAGGTGGCCACGAGCAGTACTTC
CSVRPGTGGHEQYF
>few|TRBV5-5|TRBJ1-2|NA
TGTGCCAGCAGCTTGGACCCCTCTAACTATGGCTACACCTTC
CASSLDPSNYGYTF
>NA|TRBV7-9|TRBJ1-4|NA
TGTGCCAGCAGCTTCGTTCCTAATGAAAAACTGTTTTTT
CASSFVPNEKLFF
>NA|TRBV6-5|TRBJ2-7|NA
TGTGCCAGCAGTTTCTCGACAGCCTACTCCTACGAGCAGTACTTC
CASSFSTAYSYEQYF
>NA|TRBV30|TRBJ1-1|NA
TGTGCCTGGAGTGTTGGGACTGAAGCTTTCTTT
CAWSVGTEAFF
>NA|TRBV30|TRBJ1-1|NA
TGTGCCTGGATGATCACGGACAACACTGAAGCTTTCTTT
CAWMITDNTEAFF
>NA|TRBV6-5|TRBJ2-3|NA
TGTGCCAGCAGTCGACAGATAACAGATACGCAGTATTTT
CASSRQITDTQYF
>NA|TRBV29-1|TRBJ2-1|NA
TGCAGCGTTGAAGGGGAACAGAGCGTCTCCTACAATGAGCAGTTCTTC
CSVEGEQSVSYNEQFF
>few|TRBV19|TRBJ2-2|NA
TGTGCCAGTACCCCCCGGGATTTGAACACCGGGGAGCTGTTTTTT
CASTPRDLNTGELFF
>NA|TRBV2|TRBJ1-2|TRBD1
TGTGCCAGCAGCGACGACAGGGAAACTAACTATGGCTACACCTTC
CASSDDRETNYGYTF
>few|TRBV6-1|TRBJ2-2|NA
TGTGCCAGCAGGCGGGACACCGGGGAGCTGTTTTTT
CASRRDTGELFF
>NA|TRBV9|TRBJ2-2|NA
TGTGCCAGCAGCGTAGGCGACCAGGGCCCCGGGGAGCTGTTTTTT
CASSVGDQGPGELFF
>NA|TRBV6-5|TRBJ2-5|TRBD1
TGTGCCAGCAGCGGGACAGAAGAGACCCAGTACTTC
CASSGTEETQYF
>NA|TRBV5-4|TRBJ2-5|NA
TGTGCCAGCAGCTGGGGACAAGCCCTTGAGACCCAGTACTTC
CASSWGQALETQYF
>few|TRBV11-2|TRBJ2-5|TRBD1
TGTGCCAGCAGCTTTCACAGGGGCTACGAGACCCAGTACTTC
CASSFHRGYETQYF
>few|TRBV5-6|TRBJ2-1|NA
TGTGCCAGCACCAACCCGCTGGCAGGGCCAGACAATGAGCAGTTCTTC
CASTNPLAGPDNEQFF
>NA|TRBV5-6|TRBJ1-1|NA
TGTGCCAGCAGCTTGGAAGGGGATCATACTGAAGCTTTCTTT
CASSLEGDHTEAFF
>NA|TRBV4-2|TRBJ1-6|NA
TGTGCCAGCGGGTATTCACCCCTCCACTTT
CASGYSPLHF
>NA|TRBV6-6|TRBJ2-7|NA
TGTGCCAGCCGAGACTACGAGCAGTACTTC
CASRDYEQYF
>NA|TRBV5-6|TRBJ2-1|NA
TGTGCCAGCAGCTTGGACGGGAATGAGCAGTTCTTC
CASSLDGNEQFF
>NA|TRBV11-1|TRBJ2-7|NA
TGTGCCAGCAGCTTTGGACTTCGGTACGAGCAGTACTTC
CASSFGLRYEQYF
>NA|TRBV4-1|TRBJ1-4|NA
TGCGCCAGCAGCCAGGGACCCACAAGGGTCGGTGAAAAACTGTTTTTT
CASSQGPTRVGEKLFF
>NA|TRBV7-9|TRBJ1-2|NA
TGTGCCAGCAGCTCCGTAACAGAGGACAGTTCCTATGGCTACACCTTC
CASSSVTEDSSYGYTF
>NA|TRBV4-1|TRBJ2-5|TRBD2
TGCGCCAGCAGCCAAGAGGGACTAGGCATGGAGACCCAGTACTTC
CASSQEGLGMETQYF
>NA|TRBV7-9|TRBJ1-6|NA
TGTGCCAGCAGCCCCCTGATCGCGCATCACGATTCACCCCTCCACTTT
CASSPLIAHHDSPLHF
>few|TRBV5-1|TRBJ2-3|NA
TGCGCCAGCAGCTTGTGGGGGAGCCTCACAGATACGCAGTATTTT
CASSLWGSLTDTQYF
>NA|TRBV29-1|TRBJ2-2|NA
TGCAGCGTTGGTTCAGATGGGACCGGGGAGCTGTTTTTT
CSVGSDGTGELFF
>NA|TRBV27|TRBJ1-1|NA
TGTGCCAGCAGTTCCGGACAGCGAAACACTGAAGCTTTCTTT
CASSSGQRNTEAFF